This T cell receptor beta chain came from a study of blood T cell repertoires in COVID-19. For the study at large: From T cells, B-cell-depleted T cells, or PBMCs came the material, which was cDNA or gDNA.

Authors' methods: Amplification from reference gene primers served as the basis for estimated nucleated cell counts. Generated by immunoSEQ multiplex PCR, the TCRdb table keeps only in-frame clones and is missing some. V and J calls plus clone size are reproduced from that table; the DNA served to infer D and trimming. The sample lists about 150,000 clones, 85% to 90% occurring once. Deletions cut 5 bases from V and 3 bases from J, with 15 bases between. The CDR3 sequence is 15 residues long. CDR1 and CDR2 (germline): SGHRS, YFSETQ. This chain connects TRBV5-1 to TRBJ2-1, with D tentatively TRBD2 (6 bases). This clonotype was obtained from a man aged 18 to 30 with COVID-19, enrolled during active disease. Sequencing input: peripheral blood. As DNA, the CDR3 is TGCGCCAGCAGTCTGGAGGGACTCAACTACAATGAGCAGTTCTTC. Translation: CASSLEGLNYNEQFF.